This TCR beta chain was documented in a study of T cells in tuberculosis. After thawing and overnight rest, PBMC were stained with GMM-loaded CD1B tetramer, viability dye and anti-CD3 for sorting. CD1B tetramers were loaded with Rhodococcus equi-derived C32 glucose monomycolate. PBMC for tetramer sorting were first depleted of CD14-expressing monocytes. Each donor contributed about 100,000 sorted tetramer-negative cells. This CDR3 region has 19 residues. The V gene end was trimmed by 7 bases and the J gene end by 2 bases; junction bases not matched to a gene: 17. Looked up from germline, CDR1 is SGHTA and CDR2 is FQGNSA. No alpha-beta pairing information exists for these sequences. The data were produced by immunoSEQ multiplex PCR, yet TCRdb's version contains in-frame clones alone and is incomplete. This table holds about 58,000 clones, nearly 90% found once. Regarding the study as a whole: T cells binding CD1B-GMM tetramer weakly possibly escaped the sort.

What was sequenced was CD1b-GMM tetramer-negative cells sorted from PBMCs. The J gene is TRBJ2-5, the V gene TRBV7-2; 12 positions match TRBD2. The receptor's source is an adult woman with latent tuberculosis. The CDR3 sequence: CASTGPSGRAWVGQETQYF. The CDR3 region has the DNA TGTGCCAGCACCGGGCCTAGCGGGAGGGCTTGGGTTGGACAAGAGACCCAGTACTTC.